The clone carrying this TCR beta chain was counted between two and nine times. Its target is unknown. This specimen comes from a study of vaccination and CD4 T cells after COVID-19. Study information: Each of a few convalescent patients provided samples at day 14 and again at days 161 to 241 post-vaccination.

The Oncomine TCR Beta short-read assay sequenced DNA from cultured CD4+ T cells. Via MiXCR, TCRdb re-called the PCR reads, giving one row per CDR3 protein. The sample lists roughly 15,000 distinct CDR3 sequences, around 50% seen once, with approximately 18% in the top ten. Germline assignment: CDR1 MNHNS and CDR2 SASEGT. The CDR3 loop spans 13 amino acids. V was trimmed by 1 base and J by 5 bases, leaving 8 bases between them. Regarding time point: late sampling 161 to 241 days after vaccination in a few convalescent patients. Documented treatment: roughly 11-day PBMC culture with coronavirus spike peptide pools or control peptides (ViraFEST assay).

The J gene is TRBJ1-1, the V gene TRBV6-1; the D gene is possibly TRBD1 (5 bases). This TCR was recovered from a human donor who had recovered from COVID-19. This material consisted of CD4+ T cells from blood, cultured in vitro, taken about 7 months after SARS-CoV-2 vaccination. CDR3 nucleotide sequence: TGTGCCAGCAGTGAAGTAGGGGAAACTGAAGCTTTCTTT. It is translated as CASSEVGETEAFF.